This T cell receptor beta chain was sequenced in a study of blood T cell repertoires in COVID-19. Assay used: immunoSEQ multiplex PCR; TCRdb lists only in-frame clones, some missing. In the table there are roughly 410,000 clones, 80% to 90% of which are singletons. Germline CDR1 is MNHEY and CDR2 is SVGEGT. V was pared by 0 bases and J by 5 bases, with 11 bases between. The CDR3 extends over 14 amino acids. The clonotype was recovered from a woman aged 60-75 years with COVID-19, enrolled during active disease. The chain is built from TRBV6-2 or TRBV6-3 and TRBJ2-7; D gene ambiguous. Sequenced sample: peripheral blood. The CDR3 loop reads CASSYSPLQDEQYF. DNA for the CDR3: TGTGCCAGCAGTTACTCCCCCCTCCAGGACGAGCAGTACTTC.